This TCR beta chain was identified during a study of blood T cell repertoires in COVID-19. Assay: immunoSEQ multiplex PCR; the TCRdb copy retains only in-frame clones and omits some. The sample has roughly 300,000 clones, more than 70% seen once. The CDR3 loop spans 17 amino acids. Germline V gene data show CDR1 as LNHDA and CDR2 as SQIVND (reference sequence). Trimming removed 4 bases at V and 2 bases at J, with 18 bases between. The sequenced sample was PBMCs or T cells enriched from blood (not recorded which). The clonotype originates from a woman in her 30s who had recovered from COVID-19. The chain is built from TRBV19 and TRBJ1-5, with D maybe TRBD1 (5 bases). The CDR3 reads CASSRRRGLEGNQPQHF. For the CDR3, the DNA is TGTGCCAGTAGTAGGAGGAGGGGATTAGAAGGCAATCAGCCCCAGCATTTT.